This entry describes one T cell receptor (beta chain). V was cut by 7 bases and J by 3 bases, with 2 bases left in between. Germline V gene lookup returns CDR1 SNHLY and CDR2 FYNNEI. The CDR3 is 10 residues long. A second roughly 6 to 11 cycle PCR used barcoded and J-beta primers. TCRdb independently ran MiXCR on the 5' RACE reads; one entry per CDR3 protein. The profile shows 1.5 million to 2 million distinct CDR3 sequences, 28% of them singletons. This entry comes from a study of blood T cells in healthy people across ages. Sequences were obtained from blood. This sequence was found in a woman in her 30s in good health. The chain links TRBV2 to TRBJ2-3; D remains ambiguous. The CDR3 sequence: CASMTDTQYF. CDR3 coding DNA: TGTGCCAGCATGACAGATACGCAGTATTTT.